This TCR beta chain is drawn from a study of CD8 T cells in ankylosing spondylitis. Findings of the study overall: Some motif variants had been reported before (in reactive arthritis synovial fluid and blood). For ankylosing spondylitis blood, a TCR beta motif of 7 or 8 highly homologous variants appeared characteristic.

TCRdb redid the calling of the 5' RACE reads with MiXCR, one entry per CDR3 protein. The sample yields about 110,000 distinct CDR3 sequences, less than 25% seen once. The CDR3 extends over 13 amino acids. In germline, CDR1 is WSHSY, CDR2 SAAADI. V lost 6 bases, J lost 7 bases, and 12 bases lay in between. Only a few counts were recorded for this clonotype. Its specificity is not known. The sequenced sample consisted of synovial fluid, either unsorted or a sorted T cell fraction (not recorded which). The TCR sequence derives from a male donor with ankylosing spondylitis. This sequence joins TRBV10-2 and TRBJ2-2; D gene uncertain. The CDR3 reads CASSPDFVGELFF. CDR3 nucleotide sequence: TGCGCCAGCAGCCCCGATTTCGTCGGGGAGCTGTTTTTT.